Below are 26 T cell receptor beta chains sequenced from a single sample in a study. Clones were sequenced by immunoSEQ multiplex PCR, and TCRdb holds only the in-frame ones, with some missing. Seen here are tens of thousands of clones, 85% to 95% observed once, and the top ten hold over 8.5%. The source material was PBMCs. All receptors come from a man aged 40-49 years with rheumatoid arthritis.

The rearrangement links TRBV27 to TRBJ1-5, with D tentatively TRBD1 (5 bases). The CDR3 loop spans 13 amino acids. V gave up 5 bases and J gave up 3 bases, with 8 bases separating them. The germline V gene has CDR1 MNHEY and CDR2 SMNVEV (reference sequence). The CDR3 protein is CASSRQINQPQHF. CDR3 coding DNA: TGTGCCAGCAGTAGACAGATCAATCAGCCCCAGCATTTT.

The CDR3 region is CASSTGTGNYGYTF. CDR3 DNA: TGTGCCAGCAGTACCGGGACAGGGAACTATGGCTACACCTTC. The chain combines TRBV6-5 with TRBJ1-2; 9 nucleotides agree with TRBD1. CDR3 length: 14 residues. The trim removed 5 bases at V and 2 bases at J, leaving 3 bases unmatched. Germline-derived CDR1 and CDR2 are MNHEY and SVGAGI.

This clone was seen more than once but under ten times. The chain links TRBV18 to TRBJ2-7; 7 bases are shared with TRBD2. This CDR3 spans 14 amino acids. J was trimmed by 8 bases and V by 0 bases; bases with no gene match: 7. Germline CDR1 KGHSH, CDR2 LQKENI. As DNA, the CDR3 is TGTGCCAGCTCACCACCGGGCGGGAGCATCCAGCAGTACTTC. Encoded protein: CASSPPGGSIQQYF.

The chain has TRBV6-2 or TRBV6-3 and TRBJ2-5; 14 nucleotides agree with TRBD2. CDR1 and CDR2 (germline): MNHEY, SVGEGT. The CDR3 sequence is 18 residues long. V trimming: 6 bases; J trimming: 6 bases; junction bases outside the gene matches: 15. CDR3 nucleotide sequence: TGTGCCAGCAGCCTTAACCATCCGGGACTAGCGGGAGAAAAGACCCAGTACTTC. Encoded protein: CASSLNHPGLAGEKTQYF.

The chain has TRBV27 and TRBJ2-7, with TRBD2 matching over 12 bases. The CDR3 loop spans 13 amino acids. The trim removed 8 bases at V and 4 bases at J, leaving 3 bases unmatched. Germline V gene sequence: CDR1 MNHEY, CDR2 SMNVEV (reference sequence). The CDR3 sequence: CASGLAGNYEQYF. The CDR3 DNA follows: TGTGCCAGCGGACTAGCGGGGAATTACGAGCAGTACTTC.

This chain links TRBV10-3 with TRBJ1-1; the D is unclear. CDR3 length equals 12 residues. The germline V and J ends were trimmed by 6 bases and 6 bases, with 11 bases remaining between them. Germline assignment: CDR1 ENHRY and CDR2 SYGVKD. The CDR3 loop reads CAISRQGAEAFF. In nucleotides, the CDR3 is TGTGCCATCAGCCGACAAGGCGCTGAAGCTTTCTTT.

CDR3 loop: CASSLDSTTHEQYF. The CDR3 DNA reads TGTGCCAGCAGCCTAGACTCCACCACCCACGAGCAGTACTTC. The chain links TRBV7-9 to TRBJ2-7; D remains ambiguous. V was clipped by 5 bases and J by 5 bases, with 16 bases between them. The CDR3 runs to 14 residues. CDR1 is SEHNR, CDR2 FQNEAQ, per germline (reference sequence).

The chain recombines TRBV7-2 with TRBJ2-7, with unresolved D. Trimming stripped 5 bases from V and 4 bases from J, with 15 bases between. The CDR3 has 14 residues. Germline values: CDR1 SGHTA, CDR2 FQGNSA. CDR3: CASSLLGGKYEQYF. The CDR3 DNA is TGTGCCAGCAGCCTCCTCGGTGGAAAGTACGAGCAGTACTTC.

The gene calls are TRBV6-6 and TRBJ2-7; TRBD2 aligns across 14 bases. CDR3 size: 15 residues. V lost 5 bases to trimming and J lost 3 bases; unmatched junction nucleotides: 3. CDR1 and CDR2 from the germline V gene are MNHNY and SVGAGI (reference sequence). The CDR3 loop reads CASSRGTSGGYEQYF. In DNA form, the CDR3 reads TGTGCCAGCAGTAGAGGGACTAGCGGGGGCTACGAGCAGTACTTC.

CDR3 nucleotides: TGCGCCAGCAGCTTGGATCCAGGGGCCTACGAGCAGTACTTC. Amino acids: CASSLDPGAYEQYF. V is TRBV5-1 and J is TRBJ2-7; maybe TRBD1 (6 bases). The CDR3 is made up of 14 amino acids. V was pared by 0 bases and J by 2 bases, with 9 bases between. Looked up from germline, CDR1 is SGHRS and CDR2 is YFSETQ.

This rearrangement joins TRBV6-5 to TRBJ2-7; D is unclear. Trimming left V 0 bases short and J 1 base short, with 13 bases between. Germline V gives CDR1 MNHEY, CDR2 SVGAGI. This CDR3 is built from 16 residues. The DNA for the CDR3 is TGTGCCAGCAGTTACTCGTTCGGGCAGAGGTCCTACGAGCAGTACTTC. It specifies CASSYSFGQRSYEQYF.

The chain combines TRBV2 with TRBJ2-1; 7 nucleotides agree with TRBD2. The germline V gene has CDR1 SNHLY and CDR2 FYNNEI. V was clipped by 1 base and J by 6 bases; unmatched bases: 9. There are 16 residues in the CDR3. The CDR3 is CASSEGRRELPNEQFF. In DNA, the CDR3 is TGTGCCAGCAGTGAAGGTAGGCGGGAGCTCCCCAATGAGCAGTTCTTC.

This clone was counted between two and nine times. The rearrangement joins TRBV27 to TRBJ1-1, with D hard to call. The CDR3 runs 11 residues. Looked up from germline, CDR1 is MNHEY and CDR2 is SMNVEV (reference sequence). The V and J ends lost 8 bases and 6 bases respectively, with 10 bases between them. CDR3 loop: CASSSRAEAFF. Here the CDR3 DNA reads TGTGCCAGCTCCTCGAGGGCTGAAGCTTTCTTT.

This chain uses TRBV5-4 with TRBJ2-1, with 8 nucleotides matching TRBD1. The germline V gene has CDR1 SGHNT and CDR2 YYREEE (reference sequence). The V gene end was trimmed by 5 bases and the J gene end by 2 bases; junction bases not matched to a gene: 6. This CDR3 region has 15 residues. The chain's CDR3 is CASRPQGVAYNEQFF. CDR3 bases: TGTGCCAGCAGGCCACAGGGGGTGGCCTACAATGAGCAGTTCTTC.

This sequence joins TRBV7-3 and TRBJ2-1, with D perhaps TRBD2 (6 bases). Trimming removed 5 bases at V and 8 bases at J, with 16 bases between. CDR1 and CDR2 (germline): SGHTA, FQGTGA. The CDR3 loop spans 14 amino acids. CDR3 in DNA: TGTGCCAGCAGCCTAAAGTGGGACTCTGATGAGCAGTTCTTC. Its protein is CASSLKWDSDEQFF.

V is TRBV19 and J is TRBJ1-5; D is possibly TRBD1 (5 bases). The germline V and J ends were trimmed by 2 bases and 0 bases, with 11 bases remaining between them. The CDR3 sequence is 16 residues long. CDR1 LNHDA and CDR2 SQIVND come from the germline V gene (reference sequence). This CDR3 is CASSIRGAFSNQPQHF. The DNA for the CDR3 is TGTGCCAGTAGTATACGAGGGGCCTTTAGCAATCAGCCCCAGCATTTT. Together with reference TRBV19 and TRBJ1-5, the CDR3 gives the full variable domain: DGGITQSPKYLFRKEGQNVTLSCEQNLNHDAMYWYRQDPGQGLRLIYYSQIVNDFQKGDIAEGYSVSREKKESFPLTVTSAQKNPTAFYLCASSIRGAFSNQPQHFGDGTRLSIL.

This clone was picked up one time. The chain has TRBV11-3 and TRBJ2-3; 12 nucleotides match TRBD2. Germline trimming cut 5 bases from V and 5 bases from J; bases unmatched to any gene: 8. The CDR3 is made up of 16 amino acids. Germline CDR1 SGHNT, CDR2 YENEEA. In DNA, the CDR3 is TGTGCCAGCAGCCCTGGGACTAGCGGGTTAGTAGATACGCAGTATTTT. It encodes CASSPGTSGLVDTQYF.

The chain is built from TRBV2 and TRBJ2-4; 7 bases match TRBD2. The germline CDR1 and CDR2 sequences are SNHLY and FYNNEI. The V gene end was trimmed by 4 bases and the J gene end by 1 base; junction bases not matched to a gene: 7. The CDR3 length is 16 residues. CDR3 DNA: TGTGCCAGCAGTGGTGGGGGAGGGAGGGCCAAAAACATTCAGTACTTC. Amino acids: CASSGGGGRAKNIQYF.

The chain joins TRBV5-4 to TRBJ1-2; TRBD1 is a possible D gene (6 bases). Per the germline V gene, CDR1 is SGHNT and CDR2 is YYREEE (reference sequence). This CDR3 is 13 amino acids long. Trimming stripped 5 bases from V and 4 bases from J, with 12 bases between. The CDR3 sequence: CASRGQPIYGYTF. In nucleotides, the CDR3 is TGTGCCAGCAGGGGACAACCGATCTATGGCTACACCTTC. Together with reference TRBV5-4 and TRBJ1-2, the CDR3 gives the full variable domain: ETGVTQSPTHLIKTRGQQVTLRCSSQSGHNTVSWYQQALGQGPQFIFQYYREEENGRGNFPPRFSGLQFPNYSSELNVNALELDDSALYLCASRGQPIYGYTFGSGTRLTVV.

The CDR3 nucleotides read TGTGCCAGCAGCTCTAGCGGGATAGATACGCAGTATTTT. This codes for CASSSSGIDTQYF. The chain employs TRBV5-6 and TRBJ2-3, with 9 bases fitting TRBD2. Germline CDR1 reads SGHDT; CDR2 reads YYEEEE. The CDR3 runs to 13 residues. V lost 3 bases to trimming and J lost 5 bases; unmatched junction nucleotides: 1.

V is TRBV5-1 and J is TRBJ1-2; 7 bases map to TRBD1. V lost 4 bases to trimming and J lost 6 bases; unmatched junction nucleotides: 9. This CDR3 contains 14 residues. From germline, CDR1 is SGHRS and CDR2 YFSETQ. The CDR3 loop reads CASSPGRGGHGYTF. As DNA, the CDR3 is TGCGCCAGCAGCCCTGGGAGAGGGGGCCATGGCTACACCTTC.

This chain connects TRBV28 to TRBJ2-1; 7 positions match TRBD2. The V gene's germline CDR1 is MDHEN and CDR2 SYDVKM. Trimming at V came to 6 bases and at J to 4 bases, leaving 6 bases not matched to a gene. The CDR3 totals 14 residues. This CDR3 is CASSRSGPYNEQFF. CDR3 nucleotide sequence: TGTGCCAGCAGCCGTAGCGGGCCGTACAATGAGCAGTTCTTC. Full variable domain (remainder filled in from reference TRBV28 and TRBJ2-1): DVKVTQSSRYLVKRTGEKVFLECVQDMDHENMFWYRQDPGLGLRLIYFSYDVKMKEKGDIPEGYSVSREKKERFSLILESASTNQTSMYLCASSRSGPYNEQFFGPGTRLTVL.

J is TRBJ2-5 and V is TRBV4-3; 7 bases fit TRBD2. After removal of 0 bases from V and 5 bases from J, the junction contained 6 bases not matched to a gene. The CDR3 has 15 residues. Germline V gene lookup returns CDR1 LGHNA and CDR2 YSLEER. In DNA form, the CDR3 reads TGCGCCAGCAGCCAAGATGGCGGGAGTTGGGAGACCCAGTACTTC. Its protein product is CASSQDGGSWETQYF.

This chain connects TRBV27 to TRBJ1-6; 8 bases align to TRBD1. Germline V CDR1 and CDR2: MNHEY, SMNVEV (reference sequence). This CDR3 spans 14 amino acids. Losses at the gene ends were 5 bases for V and 7 bases for J; bases not matched to a gene: 4. For the CDR3, the DNA is TGTGCCAGCAGTGTGACAGGGGTGAATTCACCCCTCCACTTT. As protein: CASSVTGVNSPLHF.

V is TRBV7-6 and J is TRBJ1-5, with 9 nucleotides matching TRBD1. The CDR3 runs 16 residues. V lost 5 bases to trimming and J lost 1 base; unmatched junction nucleotides: 6. Germline lookup yields CDR1 SGHVS and CDR2 FNYEAQ. CDR3 loop: CASSRGGQGSNQPQHF. The DNA of the CDR3 is TGTGCCAGCAGCCGAGGAGGACAGGGGAGCAATCAGCCCCAGCATTTT.

V and J are TRBV5-1 and TRBJ1-5; D possibly corresponds to TRBD1 (5 bases). The CDR3 consists of 15 residues. Trimming took 4 bases from V and 0 from J, leaving 11 bases between them. In germline, CDR1 is SGHRS, CDR2 YFSETQ. The CDR3 DNA sequence: TGCGCCAGCAGCGTTACAGGCGATAGCAATCAGCCCCAGCATTTT. Translated, it gives CASSVTGDSNQPQHF.